These T cell receptor beta chains were read from a single sample in a study of shared clonotypes between healthy human individuals. Repertoires were generated with immunoSEQ multiplex PCR, while TCRdb's copy carries only in-frame clones and drops some. The data hold approximately 1.9 million clones, with just under 95% observed a single time. Sequencing was done on a sample of naive CD8+ T cells from PBMCs. Source of these receptors: a man in his late teens or twenties in good health. Some clones in this sample may be carry-over from other donors' samples. The CDR3 runs from the conserved cysteine through the conserved F or W.

j_gene	v_gene	CDR3aa
TRBJ2-7	TRBV5-4	CASSLVSGNEQYF
TRBJ2-2	TRBV2	CALQDRTGELFF
TRBJ2-7	TRBV6-5	CASSSYRGLPYEQYF
TRBJ2-2	TRBV11-2	CASSYRQGANGELFF
TRBJ1-2	TRBV7-8	CASSLFAAGGTYGYTF
TRBJ2-7	TRBV9	CASSDGQGSTYEQYF
TRBJ2-2	TRBV2	CARGYRGGELFF
TRBJ1-3	TRBV2	CASSGSAGGNTIYF
TRBJ1-2	TRBV9	CASSGITDRGVDYGYTF
TRBJ1-2	TRBV7-8	CASSSTGNYGYTF
TRBJ2-1	TRBV5-6	CASSGQGIYNEQFF
TRBJ2-7	TRBV14	CASSQRPGLAGGVPYEQYF
TRBJ2-3	TRBV11-2	CASSSRDRETDTQYF
TRBJ2-2	TRBV9	CASSVGLAEYTGELFF
TRBJ2-1	TRBV27	CASSPPGTGFINEQFF
TRBJ2-5	TRBV7-2	CASSSYRGNAETQYF